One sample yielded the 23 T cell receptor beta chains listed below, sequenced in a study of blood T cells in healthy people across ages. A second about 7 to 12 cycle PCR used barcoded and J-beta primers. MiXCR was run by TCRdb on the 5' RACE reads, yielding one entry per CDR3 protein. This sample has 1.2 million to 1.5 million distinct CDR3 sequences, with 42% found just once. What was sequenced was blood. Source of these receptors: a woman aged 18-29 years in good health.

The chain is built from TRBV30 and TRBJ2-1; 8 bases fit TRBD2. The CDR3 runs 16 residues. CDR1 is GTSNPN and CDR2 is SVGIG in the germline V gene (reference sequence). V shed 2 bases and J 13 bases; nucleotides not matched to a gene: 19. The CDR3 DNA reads TGTGCCTGGAGTCCACTCCCGGGGAGCGGGGGAGAGACCCAGTTCTTC. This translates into CAWSPLPGSGGETQFF.

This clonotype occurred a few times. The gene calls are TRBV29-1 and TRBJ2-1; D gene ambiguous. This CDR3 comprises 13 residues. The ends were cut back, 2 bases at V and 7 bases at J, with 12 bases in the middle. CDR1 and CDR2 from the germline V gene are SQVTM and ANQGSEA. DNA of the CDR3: TGCAGCGTTGAACCGGCAGTGGTGAATGAGCAGTTCTTC. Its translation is CSVEPAVVNEQFF.

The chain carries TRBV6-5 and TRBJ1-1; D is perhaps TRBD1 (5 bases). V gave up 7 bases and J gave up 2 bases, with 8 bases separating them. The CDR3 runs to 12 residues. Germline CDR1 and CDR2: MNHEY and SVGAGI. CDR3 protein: CASTGDNTEAFF. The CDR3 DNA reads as TGTGCCAGCACGGGGGATAACACTGAAGCTTTCTTT.

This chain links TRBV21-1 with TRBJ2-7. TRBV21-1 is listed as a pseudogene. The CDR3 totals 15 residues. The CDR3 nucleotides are TGTGCCAGCAGCCCTAGAGACAGAAGCTCCTACGAGCAGTACTTC. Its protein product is CASSPRDRSSYEQYF.

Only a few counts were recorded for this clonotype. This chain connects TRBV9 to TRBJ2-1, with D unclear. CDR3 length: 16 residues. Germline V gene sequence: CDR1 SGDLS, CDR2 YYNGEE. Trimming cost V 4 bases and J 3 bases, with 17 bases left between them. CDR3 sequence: CASSPLGGVFYNEQFF. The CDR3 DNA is TGTGCCAGCAGCCCACTTGGCGGAGTGTTCTACAATGAGCAGTTCTTC.

Written as DNA, the CDR3 is TGTGCCAGCAGTTCCCTAGGGGATCGTGAAAAACTGTTTTTT. Translation gives CASSSLGDREKLFF. The chain links TRBV6-5 to TRBJ1-4; weak D call: TRBD1 (5 bases). Trimming shortened V by 4 bases and J by 7 bases, and 13 bases separated the two germline ends. The CDR3 spans 14 residues. Germline lookup yields CDR1 MNHEY and CDR2 SVGAGI.

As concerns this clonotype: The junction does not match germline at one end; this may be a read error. CDR3 in DNA: TGTGCCACCAGCAGAGGACAAGCCTCCTACTATGGCCACACCTTC. Encoded protein: CATSRGQASYYGHTF. The V and J genes are TRBV15 and TRBJ1-2; D not certain. The CDR3 length is 15 residues. The V gene's germline CDR1 is LNHNV and CDR2 YYDKDF (reference sequence).

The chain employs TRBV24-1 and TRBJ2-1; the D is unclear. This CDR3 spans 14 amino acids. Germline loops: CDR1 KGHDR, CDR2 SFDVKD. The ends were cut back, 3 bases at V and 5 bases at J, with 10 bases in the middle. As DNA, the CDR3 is TGTGCCACCAGTGATGTGGGAAGCAACAATGAGCAGTTCTTC. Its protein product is CATSDVGSNNEQFF.

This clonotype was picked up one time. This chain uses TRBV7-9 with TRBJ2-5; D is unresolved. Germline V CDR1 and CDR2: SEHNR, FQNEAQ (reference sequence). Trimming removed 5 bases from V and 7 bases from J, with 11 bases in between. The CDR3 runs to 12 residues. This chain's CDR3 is CASSPLEATQYF. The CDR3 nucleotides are TGTGCCAGCAGCCCCCTCGAGGCGACCCAGTACTTC.

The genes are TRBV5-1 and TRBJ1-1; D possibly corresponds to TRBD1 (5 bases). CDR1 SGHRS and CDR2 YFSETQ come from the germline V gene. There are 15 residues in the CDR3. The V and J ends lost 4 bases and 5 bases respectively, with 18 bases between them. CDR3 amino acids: CASSRFSSWGTEAFF. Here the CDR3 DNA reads TGCGCCAGCAGCAGGTTCTCATCGTGGGGGACTGAAGCTTTCTTT.

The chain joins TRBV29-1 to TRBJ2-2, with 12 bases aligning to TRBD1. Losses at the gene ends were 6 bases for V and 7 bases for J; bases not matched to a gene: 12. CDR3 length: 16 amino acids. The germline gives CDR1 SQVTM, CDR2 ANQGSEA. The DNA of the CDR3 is TGCAGCGTGGGAGGGGACAGGGGGCGTGAGAACGGGGAGCTGTTTTTT. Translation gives CSVGGDRGRENGELFF.

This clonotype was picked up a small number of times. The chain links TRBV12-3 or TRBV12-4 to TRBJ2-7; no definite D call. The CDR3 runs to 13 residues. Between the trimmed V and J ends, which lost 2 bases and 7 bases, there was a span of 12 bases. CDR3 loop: CASSLRHPMEQYF. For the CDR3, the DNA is TGTGCCAGCAGTTTACGCCACCCTATGGAGCAGTACTTC.

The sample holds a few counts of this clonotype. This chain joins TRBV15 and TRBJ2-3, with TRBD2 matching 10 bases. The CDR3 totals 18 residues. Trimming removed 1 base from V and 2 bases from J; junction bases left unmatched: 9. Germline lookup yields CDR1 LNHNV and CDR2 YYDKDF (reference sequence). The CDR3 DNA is TGTGCCACCAGCAGAGCTCAAGGACTAGCGGCGTTCACAGATACGCAGTATTTT. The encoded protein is CATSRAQGLAAFTDTQYF.

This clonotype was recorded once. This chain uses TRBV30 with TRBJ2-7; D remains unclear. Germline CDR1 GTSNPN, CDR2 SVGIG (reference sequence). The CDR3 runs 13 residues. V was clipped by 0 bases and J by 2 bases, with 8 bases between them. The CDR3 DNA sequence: TGTGCCTGGAGTGTAGACGAAGCCTACGAGCAGTACTTC. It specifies CAWSVDEAYEQYF.

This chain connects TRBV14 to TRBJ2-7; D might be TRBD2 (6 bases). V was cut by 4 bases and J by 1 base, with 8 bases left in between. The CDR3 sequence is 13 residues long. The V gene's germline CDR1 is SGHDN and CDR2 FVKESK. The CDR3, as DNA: TGTGCCAGCAGCCCACTAGCTTCCTACGAGCAGTACTTC. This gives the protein CASSPLASYEQYF.

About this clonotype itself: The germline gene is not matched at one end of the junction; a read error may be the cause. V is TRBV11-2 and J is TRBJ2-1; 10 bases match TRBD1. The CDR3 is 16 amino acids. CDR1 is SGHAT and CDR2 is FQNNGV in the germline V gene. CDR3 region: CANSFTAGQGFNEQFF. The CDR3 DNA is TGTGCCAACAGCTTTACCGCGGGACAGGGGTTCAATGAGCAGTTCTTC.

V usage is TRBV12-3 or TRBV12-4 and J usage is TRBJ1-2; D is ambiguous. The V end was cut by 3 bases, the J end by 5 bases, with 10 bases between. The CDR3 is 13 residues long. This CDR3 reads CASSLAETYGYTF. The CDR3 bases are TGTGCCAGCAGTTTGGCAGAGACGTATGGCTACACCTTC.

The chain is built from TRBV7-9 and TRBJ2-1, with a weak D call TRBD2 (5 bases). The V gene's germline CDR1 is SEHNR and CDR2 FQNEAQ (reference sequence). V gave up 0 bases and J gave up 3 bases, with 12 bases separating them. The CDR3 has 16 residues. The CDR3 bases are TGTGCCAGCAGCTTAGCGAAGGGAGTCAACTACAATGAGCAGTTCTTC. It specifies CASSLAKGVNYNEQFF.

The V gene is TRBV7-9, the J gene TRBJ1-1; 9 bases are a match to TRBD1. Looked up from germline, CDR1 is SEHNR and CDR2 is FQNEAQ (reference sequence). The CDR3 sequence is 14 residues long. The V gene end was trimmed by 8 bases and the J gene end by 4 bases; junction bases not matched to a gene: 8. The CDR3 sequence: CASGEDRGSTEAFF. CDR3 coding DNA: TGTGCCAGCGGGGAGGACAGGGGAAGCACTGAAGCTTTCTTT. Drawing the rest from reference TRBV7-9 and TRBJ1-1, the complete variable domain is DTGVSQNPRHKITKRGQNVTFRCDPISEHNRLYWYRQTLGQGPEFLTYFQNEAQLEKSRLLSDRFSAERPKGSFSTLEIQRTEQGDSAMYLCASGEDRGSTEAFFGQGTRLTVV.

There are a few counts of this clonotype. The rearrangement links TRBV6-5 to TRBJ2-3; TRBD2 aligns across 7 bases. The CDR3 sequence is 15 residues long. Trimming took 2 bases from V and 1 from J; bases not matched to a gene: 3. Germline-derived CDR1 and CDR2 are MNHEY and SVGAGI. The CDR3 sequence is CASSYREVRTDTQYF. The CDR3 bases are TGTGCCAGCAGTTACCGGGAGGTTCGCACAGATACGCAGTATTTT.

CDR3 nucleotide sequence: TGTGCCAGCGGTAGGGACTTCGGAAACACCATATATTTT. This gives the protein CASGRDFGNTIYF. J is TRBJ1-3 and V is TRBV6-5; D is possibly TRBD1 (5 bases). The CDR3 is made up of 13 amino acids. Germline CDR1 and CDR2: MNHEY and SVGAGI. Trimming took off 8 bases at V and 4 bases at J, with 12 bases between the two ends.

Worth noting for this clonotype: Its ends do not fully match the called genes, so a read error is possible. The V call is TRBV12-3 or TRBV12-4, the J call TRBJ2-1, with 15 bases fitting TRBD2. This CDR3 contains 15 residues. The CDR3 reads CTSILGTSGRNEQFF. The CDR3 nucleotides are TGTACCAGCATTCTCGGGACTAGCGGGAGGAATGAGCAGTTCTTC.

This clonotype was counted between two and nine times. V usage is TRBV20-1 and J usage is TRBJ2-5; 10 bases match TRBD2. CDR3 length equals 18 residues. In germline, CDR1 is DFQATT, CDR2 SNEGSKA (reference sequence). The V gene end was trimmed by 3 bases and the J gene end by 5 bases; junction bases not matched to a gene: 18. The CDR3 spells CSARSSGGASGMVETQYF. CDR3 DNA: TGCAGTGCTAGGTCCAGCGGGGGGGCATCGGGAATGGTGGAGACCCAGTACTTC.